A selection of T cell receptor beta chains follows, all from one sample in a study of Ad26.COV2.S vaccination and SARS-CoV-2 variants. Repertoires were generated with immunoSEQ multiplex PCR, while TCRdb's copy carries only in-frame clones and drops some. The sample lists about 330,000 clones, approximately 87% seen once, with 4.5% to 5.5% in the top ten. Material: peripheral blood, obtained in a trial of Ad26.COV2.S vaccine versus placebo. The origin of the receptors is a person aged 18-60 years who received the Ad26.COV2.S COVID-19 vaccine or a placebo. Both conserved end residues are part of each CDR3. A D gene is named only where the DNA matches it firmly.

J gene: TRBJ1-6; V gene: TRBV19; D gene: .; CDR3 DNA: TGTGCCAGTATAGCAGGGCGCGGTAATTCACCCCTCCACTTT; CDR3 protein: CASIAGRGNSPLHF
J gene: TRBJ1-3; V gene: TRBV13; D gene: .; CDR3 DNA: TGTGCCAGCAGCCCCGTGGGGGGGTCGAACACCATATATTTT; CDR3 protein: CASSPVGGSNTIYF
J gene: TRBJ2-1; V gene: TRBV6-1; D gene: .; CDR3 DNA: TGTGCCAGCAGCTATCTGTTTGGTCTGTTCTTC; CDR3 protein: CASSYLFGLFF
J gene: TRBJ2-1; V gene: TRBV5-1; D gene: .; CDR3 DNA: TGCGCCAGCAGCTTGGCCACCGGGGGCGTGGGATACAATGAGCAGTTCTTC; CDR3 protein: CASSLATGGVGYNEQFF
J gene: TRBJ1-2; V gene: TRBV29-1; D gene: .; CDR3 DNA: TGCAGCGTTCGAGGACAGACCCGTGATGGCTACACCTTC; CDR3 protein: CSVRGQTRDGYTF
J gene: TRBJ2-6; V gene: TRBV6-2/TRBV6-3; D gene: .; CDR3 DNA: TGTGCCAGCAGTTCACTTTACTCTGGGGCCAACGTCCTGACTTTC; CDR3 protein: CASSSLYSGANVLTF
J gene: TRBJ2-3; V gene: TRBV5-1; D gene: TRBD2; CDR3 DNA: TGCGCCAGCAGCAGCGGACTAGCGGGGGGACTCACAGATACGCAGTATTTT; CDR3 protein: CASSSGLAGGLTDTQYF
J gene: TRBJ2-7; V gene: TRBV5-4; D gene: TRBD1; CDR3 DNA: TGTGCCAGCAGCGAGGCGACAGGGGTAACTTACGAGCAGTACTTC; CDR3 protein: CASSEATGVTYEQYF
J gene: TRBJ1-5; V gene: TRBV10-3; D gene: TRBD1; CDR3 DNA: TGTGCCATCAGTGATTCAGGGGGTAGGAATTTAGGCAATCAGCCCCAGCATTTT; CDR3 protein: CAISDSGGRNLGNQPQHF
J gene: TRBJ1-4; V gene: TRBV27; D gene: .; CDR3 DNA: TGTGCCAGCAGTTCTAAGGGGTGGAAGGAAAAACTGTTTTTT; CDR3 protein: CASSSKGWKEKLFF
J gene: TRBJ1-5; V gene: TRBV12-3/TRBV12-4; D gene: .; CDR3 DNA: TGTGCCAGCAGTTTAGCTGCGGGGCAGCCCCAGCATTTT; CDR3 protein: CASSLAAGQPQHF
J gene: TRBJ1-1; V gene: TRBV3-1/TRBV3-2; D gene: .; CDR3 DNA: TGTGCCAGCAGCCAAGATTCGGGAAGGACTGAAGCTTTCTTT; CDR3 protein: CASSQDSGRTEAFF
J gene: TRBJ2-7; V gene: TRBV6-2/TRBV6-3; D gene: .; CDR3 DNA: TGTGCCAGCAGTTACTCGAGGGACTCCTACGAGCAGTACTTC; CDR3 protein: CASSYSRDSYEQYF